A selection of T cell receptor beta chains follows, all from one sample in a study of beta chain features in type 1 diabetes. TCRdb's copy holds only in-frame clones and misses some; the assay was immunoSEQ multiplex PCR. There are under 550,000 clones in the sample; over 10% occur only once, and about 0.045% lies in the top ten. Sequences were obtained from naive CD4+ T cells from blood. These TCRs come from a woman between 18 and 29 years old in good health. The CDR3 runs from the conserved cysteine through the conserved F or W. The D gene is left open where the match is weak. Only part of the rows carry a size: once, few, many, or a class if the clone is expanded.

cdr3_nt cdr3_aa d_call j_call v_call clone_size cdr3_length
TGTGCCAGCTCACTAGCGGGAGTCTATGAGCAGTTCTTC CASSLAGVYEQFF TRBD2 TRBJ2-1 TRBV18 few 13
TGTGCCAGTAGGGTGACAGGGGCCCGTGGGGCCAACGTCCTGACTTTC CASRVTGARGANVLTF TRBD1 TRBJ2-6 TRBV19 . 16
TGTGCCAGCAGGCGACAGTGGTTTGGCTACACCTTC CASRRQWFGYTF . TRBJ1-2 TRBV28 few 12
TGCAGCGTTCTCCGCGGGGGCTCCTATAATTCACCCCTCCACTTT CSVLRGGSYNSPLHF . TRBJ1-6 TRBV29-1 . 15
TGTGCCAGCAGCTTAGTTCGTCGGGATGGCGAGCAGTACTTC CASSLVRRDGEQYF . TRBJ2-7 TRBV7-2 . 14
TGCGCCAGCAGCCAAGATACGCTAGCGGGACTCACAGATACGCAGTATTTT CASSQDTLAGLTDTQYF TRBD2 TRBJ2-3 TRBV4-1 . 17
TGTGCCAGCAGTGAAGACAGGAGATGGGACACTGAAGCTTTCTTT CASSEDRRWDTEAFF . TRBJ1-1 TRBV25-1 . 15
TGCGCCAGCAGCTTGGAAATGCAGGGGGAACATGAAAAACTGTTTTTT CASSLEMQGEHEKLFF TRBD1 TRBJ1-4 TRBV5-1 . 16
TGTGCCAGCAGCTTAAGTGGGACCTTTCGCGAGACCCAGTACTTC CASSLSGTFRETQYF . TRBJ2-5 TRBV7-2 few 15
TGTGCCACCAGCAGAGACAGAAATGAAAAACTGTTTTTT CATSRDRNEKLFF . TRBJ1-4 TRBV15 . 13
TGCAGCGGAGGACTAGCGGGGGGCACAGATACGCAGTATTTT CSGGLAGGTDTQYF TRBD2 TRBJ2-3 TRBV29-1 few 14
TGTGCCAGCAGCTTGGCCGGGGCTAGCCGTCAAGAGACCCAGTACTTC CASSLAGASRQETQYF . TRBJ2-5 TRBV5-4 . 16
TGTGCCAGCAGTTTATCAACAGGACAAGATACGCAGTATTTT CASSLSTGQDTQYF . TRBJ2-3 TRBV27 few 14
TGTGCCAGCAGTTCTATCGACTATGGCTACACCTTC CASSSIDYGYTF . TRBJ1-2 TRBV28 few 12
TGTGCCAGCAGGAGGGACGGCGGCTCCTACGAGCAGTACTTC CASRRDGGSYEQYF . TRBJ2-7 TRBV7-2 few 14
TGTGCCAGCTCACCACTGAGTGGGCATGAGCAGTTCTTC CASSPLSGHEQFF . TRBJ2-1 TRBV18 . 13
TGTGCCAGCAGCCAAACGGACAGGTCACTTCAAGAGACCCAGTACTTC CASSQTDRSLQETQYF TRBD1 TRBJ2-5 TRBV4-2 few 16
TGTGCCATCAGTCAGACTAGCGGGAGCGCAGATACGCAGTATTTT CAISQTSGSADTQYF TRBD2 TRBJ2-3 TRBV10-3 few 15
TGTGCCAGCAGCTTAGGCAGGCAGGGTGGCTCTGAAGCTTTCTTT CASSLGRQGGSEAFF . TRBJ1-1 TRBV11-2 . 15
TGTGCCAGCAGCTTTGGCGGGAGTAATAGTCGGGAGCAGTACTTC CASSFGGSNSREQYF TRBD2 TRBJ2-7 TRBV11-3 . 15
TGTGCCAGCAGCATTTCCCCAAATCAGCCCCAGCATTTT CASSISPNQPQHF . TRBJ1-5 TRBV11-1 few 13
TGTGCCTGGAGTGTACATTTCCAAGAGACCCAGTACTTC CAWSVHFQETQYF . TRBJ2-5 TRBV30 . 13
TGTGCCAGCAGCTTAGCGCGGGGGCGGGTCAACTATGGCTACACCTTC CASSLARGRVNYGYTF . TRBJ1-2 TRBV7-2 . 16
TGTGCCAGCAGCGGTACTAGCGGGAGATTTTATGAGCAGTTCTTC CASSGTSGRFYEQFF TRBD2 TRBJ2-1 TRBV5-4 . 15
TGCAGCGTTACGGACAGGGGGACCCACTCTGGGGCCAACGTCCTGACTTTC CSVTDRGTHSGANVLTF TRBD1 TRBJ2-6 TRBV29-1 few 17
TGCGCCAGCAGCTTGGTCGTTAGCAGCGACAATGAGCAGTTCTTC CASSLVVSSDNEQFF . TRBJ2-1 TRBV5-1 . 15
TGCGCCAGCAGCCAAGATCTCCGCGAGACCCAGTACTTC CASSQDLRETQYF . TRBJ2-5 TRBV4-1 . 13
TGTGCCAGTCAGGGAGGCACTGAAGCTTTCTTT CASQGGTEAFF . TRBJ1-1 TRBV25-1 few 11
TGTGCCAGCAGCTCTCGGGAGACCCAGTACTTC CASSSRETQYF . TRBJ2-5 TRBV7-8 few 11
TGCGCCAGCAGCTTGATGACAGGAGAGAACACTGAAGCTTTCTTT CASSLMTGENTEAFF . TRBJ1-1 TRBV5-1 few 15
TGTGCCAGTAGTGCCGGACAGGCCTCGCTTCAAGAGACCCAGTACTTC CASSAGQASLQETQYF TRBD1 TRBJ2-5 TRBV19 . 16
TGCAGTGCTTACCCCGGAAACACCATATATTTT CSAYPGNTIYF . TRBJ1-3 TRBV20-1 few 11
TGTGCCAGCAGCTTGAGAACTAGCGGGAGTATCAATGAGCAGTTCTTC CASSLRTSGSINEQFF TRBD2 TRBJ2-1 TRBV5-6 . 16
TGTGCCAGCAGCGTAGTAGGGGCCACTGAAGCTTTCTTT CASSVVGATEAFF . TRBJ1-1 TRBV9 . 13
TGCGCCAGCAGAGGGGGAGACTCCTACGAGCAGTACTTC CASRGGDSYEQYF . TRBJ2-7 TRBV5-1 . 13
TGCAGCGTTGTATCAGGGGAGTCTGGGGCCAACGTCCTGACTTTC CSVVSGESGANVLTF . TRBJ2-6 TRBV29-1 . 15
TGTGCCTGGAGTGTACGCGGGGGGACAGATACGCAGTATTTT CAWSVRGGTDTQYF TRBD2 TRBJ2-3 TRBV30 few 14
TGTGCCAGCAGCTTGCCTACAGATACGCAGTATTTT CASSLPTDTQYF . TRBJ2-3 TRBV5-6 . 12
TGTGCCAGCAGCCCTGGGGACAGGGAATGGGGCAATCAGCCCCAGCATTTT CASSPGDREWGNQPQHF TRBD1 TRBJ1-5 TRBV4-2 . 17
TGTGCCACGCGAAGGACGGGAAACACCGGGGAGCTGTTTTTT CATRRTGNTGELFF . TRBJ2-2 TRBV6-5 . 14
TGTGCCAGCTCACCTTCGGGGGCCGCTGGCGCTGAAGCTTTCTTT CASSPSGAAGAEAFF . TRBJ1-1 TRBV18 few 15
TGTGCCAGCAGTCCATCGGTCGGACAGGGAAATGAAAAACTGTTTTTT CASSPSVGQGNEKLFF TRBD1 TRBJ1-4 TRBV25-1 few 16
TGCAGCGTTGATCACCCTCGAGGCGGAAACACCATATATTTT CSVDHPRGGNTIYF . TRBJ1-3 TRBV29-1 . 14
TGCAGCGTTGATACAGGAGCCTATGGCTACACCTTC CSVDTGAYGYTF . TRBJ1-2 TRBV29-1 few 12
TGCAGCGCGCCTACCACTCCGACTAGCGGAAGGACAGATACGCAGTATTTT CSAPTTPTSGRTDTQYF TRBD2 TRBJ2-3 TRBV29-1 . 17
TGTGCCAGCAGCCCGCGACAGTTCCCCTCTGGGGCCAACGTCCTGACTTTC CASSPRQFPSGANVLTF . TRBJ2-6 TRBV4-2 . 17
TGTGCCAGCAGCTTAGTGTCCCTCAGCGGGAGCCCCCAAGAGACCCAGTACTTC CASSLVSLSGSPQETQYF TRBD2 TRBJ2-5 TRBV7-2 few 18
TGTGCCAGCAGCCAGGGGTTTACGCAGTATTTT CASSQGFTQYF . TRBJ2-3 TRBV14 . 11
TGTGCCAGCAGCCCCGTGGAGCCAACTGAAAAACTGTTTTTT CASSPVEPTEKLFF . TRBJ1-4 TRBV6-6 . 14
TGTGCCAGCAGAACCGGGGACACTTGGGGCAATGAGCAGTTCTTC CASRTGDTWGNEQFF . TRBJ2-1 TRBV2 few 15
TGTGCCAGCAGTCTCTCAGGACAGGGCTATGGCTACACCTTC CASSLSGQGYGYTF TRBD1 TRBJ1-2 TRBV7-9 few 14
TGCGCCAGCAGCTTGGTCCCCGCGGGGAACACCGGGGAGCTGTTTTTT CASSLVPAGNTGELFF . TRBJ2-2 TRBV5-1 few 16
TGTGCCAGCAGCCCCCTGGGAGGGGGCCGTGAGACCCAGTACTTC CASSPLGGGRETQYF . TRBJ2-5 TRBV5-6 few 15
TGTGCCAGCAGCTTAGGCCTAGCGGGAGGAACTGTAGATACGCAGTATTTT CASSLGLAGGTVDTQYF TRBD2 TRBJ2-3 TRBV11-2 few 17
TGTGCCAGCAGCTTATCTGCCGGGAGGAATACGCAGTATTTT CASSLSAGRNTQYF TRBD2 TRBJ2-3 TRBV7-8 . 14
TGTGCCAGCAGCGGACAGGGGATCACTGAAGCTTTCTTT CASSGQGITEAFF TRBD1 TRBJ1-1 TRBV2 few 13
TGTGCCAACTACAGAGATAGACGCACAGATACGCAGTATTTT CANYRDRRTDTQYF . TRBJ2-3 TRBV21-1 few 14